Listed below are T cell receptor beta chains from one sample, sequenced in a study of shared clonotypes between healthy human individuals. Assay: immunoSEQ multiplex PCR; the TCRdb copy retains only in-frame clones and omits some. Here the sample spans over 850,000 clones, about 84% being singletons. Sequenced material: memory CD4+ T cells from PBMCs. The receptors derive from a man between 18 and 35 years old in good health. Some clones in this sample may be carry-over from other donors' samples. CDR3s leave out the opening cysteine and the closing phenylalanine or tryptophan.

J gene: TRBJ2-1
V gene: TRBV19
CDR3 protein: ASSWTSGTTYNEQF

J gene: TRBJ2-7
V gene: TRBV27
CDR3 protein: ASSLYSPPAYEQY

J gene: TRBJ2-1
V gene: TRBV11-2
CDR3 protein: ASSLGGYNEQF

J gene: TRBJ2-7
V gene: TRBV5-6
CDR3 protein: ASSSRGGSYEQY

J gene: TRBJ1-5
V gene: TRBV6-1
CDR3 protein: ASSPGRYQPQH

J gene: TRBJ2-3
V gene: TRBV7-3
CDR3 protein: ASSPGVNTDTQY

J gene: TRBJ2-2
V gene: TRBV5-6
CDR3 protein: ASSLRLAGYTGELF

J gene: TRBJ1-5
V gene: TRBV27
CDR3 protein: ASSRGGAGNQPQH

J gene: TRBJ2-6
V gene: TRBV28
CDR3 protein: ASRGRARSGANVLT

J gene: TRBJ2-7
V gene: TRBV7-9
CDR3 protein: ASSLDPAKTYEQY

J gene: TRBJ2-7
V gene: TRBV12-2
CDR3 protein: ASRLAGGPYEQY

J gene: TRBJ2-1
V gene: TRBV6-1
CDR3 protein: ASSPTGHNYNEQF

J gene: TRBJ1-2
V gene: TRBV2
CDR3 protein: ASSIDGNYGYT

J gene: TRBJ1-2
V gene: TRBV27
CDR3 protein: ASSPRPGGNYGYT

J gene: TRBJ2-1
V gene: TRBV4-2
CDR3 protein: ASSQAHPGGGDEQF

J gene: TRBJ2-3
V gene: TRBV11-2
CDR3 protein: ASSSTSLLDTQY

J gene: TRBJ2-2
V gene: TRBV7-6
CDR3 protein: ASSLPAGTANTGELF

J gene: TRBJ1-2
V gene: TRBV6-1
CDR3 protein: ASSSPSNYGYT

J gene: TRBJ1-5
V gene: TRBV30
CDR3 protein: AWRQPNQPQH

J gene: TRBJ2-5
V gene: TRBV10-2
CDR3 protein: ASSDTGVGKTQY

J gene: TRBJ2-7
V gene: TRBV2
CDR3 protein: ASSRQFDEQY

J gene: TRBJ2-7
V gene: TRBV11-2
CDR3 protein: ASSLDWAGGVYEQY

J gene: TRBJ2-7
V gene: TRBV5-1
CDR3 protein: ASSPRVGGTYEQY

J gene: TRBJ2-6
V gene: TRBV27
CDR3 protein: ASTLRPPVGSGGANVLT

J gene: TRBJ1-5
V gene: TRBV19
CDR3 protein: ASSIGRAGGYSNQPQH

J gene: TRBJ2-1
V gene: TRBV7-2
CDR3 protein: ASSLILREGYNEQF

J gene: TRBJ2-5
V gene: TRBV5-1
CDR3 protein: ASSLDGTWGGTQY

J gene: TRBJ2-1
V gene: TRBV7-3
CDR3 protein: ASSLAGRGNEQF

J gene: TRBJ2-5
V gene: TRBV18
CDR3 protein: ASSPLKAGQETQY

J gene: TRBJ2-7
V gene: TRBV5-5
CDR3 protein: ASSRTEAHEQY

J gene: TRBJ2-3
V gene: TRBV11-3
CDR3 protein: ASSPGTIPATDTQY

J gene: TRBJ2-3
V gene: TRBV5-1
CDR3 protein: ASSLGWTGGLDTQY

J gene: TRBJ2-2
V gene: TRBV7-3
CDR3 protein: ASSLNAGTGELF

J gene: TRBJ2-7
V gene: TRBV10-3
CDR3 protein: AIRGLAGGEQY

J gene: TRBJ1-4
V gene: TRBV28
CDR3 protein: ASSLGRPSGKLF

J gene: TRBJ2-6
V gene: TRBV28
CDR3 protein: ASPGVLGGSSGRANVLT

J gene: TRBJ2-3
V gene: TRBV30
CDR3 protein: AWSGQGPFTDTQY

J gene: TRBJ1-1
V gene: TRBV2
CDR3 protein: ASRSGSTEAF

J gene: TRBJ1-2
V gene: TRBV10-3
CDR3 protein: AIRKSEGARGYT

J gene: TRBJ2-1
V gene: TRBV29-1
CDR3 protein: SVGGGDRVGRGSYNEQF